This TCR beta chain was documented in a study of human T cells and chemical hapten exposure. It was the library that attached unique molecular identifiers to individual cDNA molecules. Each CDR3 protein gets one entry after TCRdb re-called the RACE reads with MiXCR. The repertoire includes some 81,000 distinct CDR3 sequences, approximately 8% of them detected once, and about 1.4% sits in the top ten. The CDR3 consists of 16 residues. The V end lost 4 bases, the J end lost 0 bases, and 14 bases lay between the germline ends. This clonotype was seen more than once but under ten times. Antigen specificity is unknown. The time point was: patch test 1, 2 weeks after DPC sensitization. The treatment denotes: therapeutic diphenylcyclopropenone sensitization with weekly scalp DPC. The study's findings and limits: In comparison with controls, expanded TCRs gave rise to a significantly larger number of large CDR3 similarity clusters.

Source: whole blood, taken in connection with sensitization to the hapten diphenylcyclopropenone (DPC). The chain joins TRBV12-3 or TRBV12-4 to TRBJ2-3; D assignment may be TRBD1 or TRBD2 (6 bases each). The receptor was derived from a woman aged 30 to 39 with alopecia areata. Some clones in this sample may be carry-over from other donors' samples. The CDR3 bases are TGTGCCAGCAGTTCCTTCGGGGGCTCTAGCACAGATACGCAGTATTTT. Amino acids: CASSSFGGSSTDTQYF.